What follows are 29 T cell receptor beta chains derived from one specimen sequenced in a study of T cell clonotyping in hematopoietic cell transplantation. Profiling relied on immunoSEQ multiplex PCR, and the TCRdb table lists in-frame clones only, not all of them. The sample contains some 15,000 clones, roughly 80% of which appear only once. Sequenced material: PBMCs, taken 100 days after allogeneic stem cell transplant. Receptors were obtained from a female patient aged 40-50 years who had an allogeneic stem cell transplant from a related donor, so T cells may come from the graft donor. Some clones in this sample may be carry-over from other donors' samples.

This clone came up a few times. The chain combines TRBV6-1 with TRBJ2-7, with a possible D match to TRBD2 (5 bases). V was shortened by 2 bases and J by 3 bases, with 14 bases between the two germline ends. The CDR3 runs to 15 residues. CDR1 is MNHNS and CDR2 is SASEGT in the germline V gene. The CDR3 nucleotides are TGTGCCAGCAGTGAATTCTTGGCGGGTAACTACGAGCAGTACTTC. Its translation: CASSEFLAGNYEQYF.

The chain combines TRBV7-9 with TRBJ2-7, with 10 bases identical to TRBD2. Trimming took 1 base from V and 1 from J; bases not matched to a gene: 10. Per the germline V gene, CDR1 is SEHNR and CDR2 is FQNEAQ (reference sequence). The CDR3 runs 18 residues. CDR3 in DNA: TGTGCCAGCAGCTTAGGAGGTCTAGCGGGAGACTTATCCTACGAGCAGTACTTC. It codes for CASSLGGLAGDLSYEQYF.

The chain employs TRBV5-4 and TRBJ2-3; possibly TRBD2 for D (6 bases). The length of the CDR3 is 11 residues. CDR1 is SGHNT, CDR2 YYREEE, per germline (reference sequence). Trimming removed 4 bases from V and 6 bases from J, with 6 bases in between. The CDR3 sequence: CASSLADTQYF. The CDR3 DNA reads TGTGCCAGCAGCCTAGCGGATACGCAGTATTTT.

The chain carries TRBV7-2 and TRBJ1-1; D is undetermined. The CDR3 consists of 12 residues. Germline loops: CDR1 SGHTA, CDR2 FQGNSA. The V and J ends lost 5 bases and 5 bases respectively, with 9 bases between them. The CDR3 loop is CASSPPLTEAFF. The CDR3 region has the DNA TGTGCCAGCAGCCCCCCGTTGACTGAAGCTTTCTTT.

Only a few counts were recorded for this clone. The V gene is TRBV9, the J gene TRBJ2-7, with D unclear. In germline, CDR1 is SGDLS, CDR2 YYNGEE. The length of the CDR3 is 13 residues. V was cut by 0 bases and J by 3 bases, with 7 bases left in between. CDR3 DNA sequence: TGTGCCAGCAGCGTAGATTTGAGCTACGAGCAGTACTTC. It yields the protein CASSVDLSYEQYF.

The V gene is TRBV30, the J gene TRBJ2-4; TRBD1 is a possible D gene (5 bases). CDR3 length equals 12 residues. Trimming took 5 bases from V and 8 from J, leaving 13 bases between them. CDR1 is GTSNPN and CDR2 is SVGIG in the germline V gene (reference sequence). The CDR3 DNA is TGTGCCTGGGGGGCCCTAGGGGACATTCAGTACTTC. This encodes CAWGALGDIQYF.

V usage is TRBV9 and J usage is TRBJ2-1; 11 nucleotides align to TRBD2. The CDR3 sequence is 18 residues long. Germline assignment: CDR1 SGDLS and CDR2 YYNGEE. Trimming took 3 bases from V and 4 from J; bases not matched to a gene: 12. The CDR3 nucleotides read TGTGCCAGCAGCGAGCCCCGCTCCCCTAGCGGGAGGTACAATGAGCAGTTCTTC. This sequence encodes CASSEPRSPSGRYNEQFF.

This clone was seen more than once but under ten times. The chain employs TRBV25-1 and TRBJ1-6, with a possible D match to TRBD1 (6 bases). The length of the CDR3 is 15 residues. Germline V CDR1 and CDR2: MGHDK, SYGVNS. Trimming stripped 6 bases from V and 7 bases from J, with 16 bases between. CDR3 loop: CASRHSGTQNSPLHF. The CDR3 nucleotides are TGTGCCAGCAGACATTCCGGGACACAGAATTCACCCCTCCACTTT.

V gene TRBV7-7 combines with J gene TRBJ2-1; TRBD2 might be the D (5 bases). The CDR3 extends over 15 amino acids. Germline values: CDR1 SSHAT, CDR2 FNYEAQ (reference sequence). V lost 2 bases and J 1 base, leaving 9 bases between the germline ends. DNA of the CDR3: TGTGCCAGCAGCTTAAGAGAGGGATCCTACAATGAGCAGTTCTTC. Protein sequence: CASSLREGSYNEQFF.

V gene TRBV11-2 combines with J gene TRBJ2-7; 9 bases align to TRBD2. The germline V gene has CDR1 SGHAT and CDR2 FQNNGV. Losses at the gene ends were 3 bases for V and 1 base for J; bases not matched to a gene: 10. The CDR3 spans 17 residues. CDR3 coding DNA: TGTGCCAGCAGCTTGCGTGGGGTGCGGGAGGGGTCCTACGAGCAGTACTTC. Residues: CASSLRGVREGSYEQYF. Filled out from reference TRBV11-2 and TRBJ2-7, the complete variable domain reads EAGVAQSPRYKIIEKRQSVAFWCNPISGHATLYWYQQILGQGPKLLIQFQNNGVVDDSQLPKDRFSAERLKGVDSTLKIQPAKLEDSAVYLCASSLRGVREGSYEQYFGPGTRLTVT.

The chain carries TRBV27 and TRBJ2-1; 12 nucleotides match TRBD2. The CDR3 has 15 residues. Trimming at V came to 5 bases and at J to 4 bases, leaving 3 bases not matched to a gene. Germline V gene sequence: CDR1 MNHEY, CDR2 SMNVEV (reference sequence). CDR3 coding DNA: TGTGCCAGCAGTGATGGACTAGCGGGATACAATGAGCAGTTCTTC. It yields the protein CASSDGLAGYNEQFF.

A single count supports this clone. The chain recombines TRBV28 with TRBJ1-5; 8 bases align to TRBD1. Germline trimming cut 5 bases from V and 0 bases from J; bases unmatched to any gene: 9. The CDR3 is 17 residues long. The germline CDR1 and CDR2 sequences are MDHEN and SYDVKM. The CDR3: CASSPADRAGSNQPQHF. The CDR3 DNA follows: TGTGCCAGCAGTCCCGCGGACAGGGCGGGTAGCAATCAGCCCCAGCATTTT.

This clone has just one count. This chain uses TRBV5-1 with TRBJ2-2, with D possibly being TRBD2 (6 bases). The V gene's germline CDR1 is SGHRS and CDR2 YFSETQ. The CDR3 runs to 14 residues. Trimming took 0 bases from V and 5 from J, leaving 8 bases between them. The CDR3 nucleotides are TGCGCCAGCAGCTTGGGACGGGAGACCGGGGAGCTGTTTTTT. Amino acids: CASSLGRETGELFF.

The chain carries TRBV4-3 and TRBJ2-7; the D is unclear. Germline V lookup: CDR1 LGHNA, CDR2 YSLEER. The CDR3 consists of 16 residues. Trimming cost V 0 bases and J 1 base, with 13 bases left between them. The CDR3 DNA follows: TGCGCCAGCAGCCAAGATATGCCAACACAATCCTACGAGCAGTACTTC. It translates to CASSQDMPTQSYEQYF.

This chain connects TRBV4-1 to TRBJ2-7; D remains ambiguous. Germline V gene sequence: CDR1 MGHRA, CDR2 YSYEKL. This CDR3 has 11 amino acids. With 2 bases removed from V and 3 bases from J, the gap between germline ends came to 2 bases. This chain's CDR3 is CASSQNYEQYF. In DNA, the CDR3 is TGCGCCAGCAGCCAAAACTACGAGCAGTACTTC.

This chain links TRBV7-3 with TRBJ1-2; D may be TRBD1 (6 bases). The CDR3 loop spans 13 amino acids. The ends were cut back, 4 bases at V and 6 bases at J, with 12 bases in the middle. Germline CDR1 is SGHTA and CDR2 is FQGTGA. CDR3 region: CASSSHRDHGYTF. The DNA for the CDR3 is TGTGCCAGCAGCTCCCACAGGGACCATGGCTACACCTTC.

V usage is TRBV5-6 and J usage is TRBJ1-2; no firm D call. The CDR3 contains 15 residues. The V end lost 1 base, the J end lost 0 bases, and 10 bases lay between the germline ends. Germline V gene lookup returns CDR1 SGHDT and CDR2 YYEEEE. The CDR3: CASSLITSTNYGYTF. CDR3 bases: TGTGCCAGCAGCTTGATAACCTCAACTAACTATGGCTACACCTTC.

The V and J genes are TRBV5-6 and TRBJ2-7; unclear D gene. Germline loops: CDR1 SGHDT, CDR2 YYEEEE. The CDR3 is 13 amino acids. V was pared by 0 bases and J by 1 base, with 5 bases between. CDR3 sequence reads: CASSLDYSYEQYF. CDR3 nucleotides: TGTGCCAGCAGCTTGGACTATTCCTACGAGCAGTACTTC.

The chain links TRBV6-6 to TRBJ2-2; D is perhaps TRBD2 (5 bases). The CDR3 length is 13 residues. Germline loops: CDR1 MNHNY, CDR2 SVGAGI (reference sequence). V was shortened by 1 base and J by 5 bases, with 5 bases between the two germline ends. CDR3 region: CASSYWETGELFF. The CDR3, as DNA: TGTGCCAGCAGTTACTGGGAGACCGGGGAGCTGTTTTTT.

The chain links TRBV27 to TRBJ2-2; possible D gene TRBD2, 6 bases. Trimming stripped 3 bases from V and 4 bases from J, with 12 bases between. This CDR3 has 15 amino acids. Germline CDR1 is MNHEY and CDR2 is SMNVEV (reference sequence). CDR3 DNA sequence: TGTGCCAGCAGTTTTGGGCGGGGAACCACCGGGGAGCTGTTTTTT. Its translation: CASSFGRGTTGELFF.

The chain has TRBV6-5 and TRBJ2-7; no definite D call. This CDR3 has 12 residues. CDR1 is MNHEY and CDR2 is SVGAGI in the germline V gene. Trimming took off 7 bases at V and 6 bases at J, with 13 bases between the two ends. The CDR3 loop is CASIETSGEQYF. CDR3 nucleotides: TGTGCCAGCATTGAAACCTCCGGCGAGCAGTACTTC.

The chain joins TRBV5-8 to TRBJ1-5; D remains ambiguous. Per germline, CDR1 SGHTS and CDR2 YDEGEE. V lost 0 bases and J 9 bases, leaving 4 bases between the germline ends. This CDR3 is built from 11 residues. The CDR3 DNA reads as TGTGCCAGCAGCTTGGGCGGGCCCCAGCATTTT. Protein sequence: CASSLGGPQHF.

This clone has a single count. This rearrangement joins TRBV28 to TRBJ1-2; TRBD1 might be the D (6 bases). The length of the CDR3 is 12 residues. In germline, CDR1 is MDHEN, CDR2 SYDVKM. V was clipped by 5 bases and J by 7 bases, with 11 bases between them. The DNA for the CDR3 is TGTGCCAGCAGTAGGGGGTTGGGTGGCTACACCTTC. Translated, it gives CASSRGLGGYTF.

The rearrangement joins TRBV11-2 to TRBJ2-7; D not resolved. Germline V gene sequence: CDR1 SGHAT, CDR2 FQNNGV. Trimming took off 6 bases at V and 7 bases at J, with 10 bases between the two ends. The CDR3 is 11 amino acids. CDR3 DNA sequence: TGTGCCAGCAGAAACCACTGGGAGCAGTACTTC. Amino acid sequence: CASRNHWEQYF.

The V call is TRBV6-5, the J call TRBJ1-2; no firm D call. In germline, CDR1 is MNHEY, CDR2 SVGAGI. The CDR3 covers 16 residues. V was pared by 0 bases and J by 6 bases, with 17 bases between. The CDR3 nucleotides are TGTGCCAGCAGTTACTCAGACCCCTCCTTCGGGGATGGCTACACCTTC. Its protein product is CASSYSDPSFGDGYTF.

This clone was seen a handful of times. The CDR3 sequence: CASSRQGAGEKLFF. In DNA form, the CDR3 reads TGCGCCAGCAGCCGACAGGGGGCCGGTGAAAAACTGTTTTTT. The V call is TRBV5-1, the J call TRBJ1-4; TRBD1 agrees at 10 bases. The CDR3 spans 14 residues. With 4 bases clipped from V and 7 bases from J, the junction kept 4 bases outside the gene matches. Germline V gives CDR1 SGHRS, CDR2 YFSETQ. The full variable domain, its missing parts supplied by reference TRBV5-1 and TRBJ1-4, is KAGVTQTPRYLIKTRGQQVTLSCSPISGHRSVSWYQQTPGQGLQFLFEYFSETQRNKGNFPGRFSGRQFSNSRSEMNVSTLELGDSALYLCASSRQGAGEKLFFGSGTQLSVL.

The genes are TRBV4-3 and TRBJ2-3, with TRBD2 matching 9 bases. Germline V gives CDR1 LGHNA, CDR2 YSLEER. V was pared by 0 bases and J by 7 bases, with 11 bases of the junction left unmatched. CDR3 size: 17 residues. Here the CDR3 reads CASSQDGGSGSLNTQYF. CDR3 nucleotide sequence: TGCGCCAGCAGCCAAGATGGTGGTAGCGGGAGTCTAAATACGCAGTATTTT.

V gene TRBV11-3 combines with J gene TRBJ1-1; possibly TRBD1 for D (6 bases). Germline V lookup: CDR1 SGHNT, CDR2 YENEEA. The V and J ends lost 1 base and 4 bases respectively, with 13 bases between them. The CDR3 has 15 amino acids. CDR3 nucleotides: TGTGCCAGCAGCTTAGGGGGGCGGCTAATCACTGAAGCTTTCTTT. It translates to CASSLGGRLITEAFF. The full variable domain, its missing parts supplied by reference TRBV11-3 and TRBJ1-1, is EAGVVQSPRYKIIEKKQPVAFWCNPISGHNTLYWYLQNLGQGPELLIRYENEEAVDDSQLPKDRFSAERLKGVDSTLKIQPAELGDSAVYLCASSLGGRLITEAFFGQGTRLTVV.

The CDR3 nucleotides are TGCGCCAGCAGCTGGGGCGTCGGGGAGACCCAGTACTTC. It codes for CASSWGVGETQYF. V is TRBV5-1 and J is TRBJ2-5, with D possibly matching TRBD1 (5 bases). CDR3 size: 13 residues. Trimming took off 3 bases at V and 5 bases at J, with 11 bases between the two ends. CDR1 and CDR2 (germline): SGHRS, YFSETQ.